This entry lists 18 T cell receptor beta chains sequenced from one sample in a study of blood T cells in healthy people across ages. A J-beta primer mix and a sample-barcoded 5' primer were used in a second PCR of roughly 6 to 11 cycles. TCRdb called the 5' RACE reads again in MiXCR, with one record for every CDR3 protein. The data show about 1.8 million distinct CDR3 sequences, about 50% seen once. The sequenced sample consisted of blood. These receptor sequences come from a woman aged 40 to 50 in good health.

CDR3 DNA: TGTGCCAGCAGTCAACAATTAGATACGCAGTATTTT. This gives the protein CASSQQLDTQYF. The chain combines TRBV27 with TRBJ2-3; no clear D. V was shortened by 5 bases and J by 5 bases, with 8 bases between the two germline ends. The germline gives CDR1 MNHEY, CDR2 SMNVEV (reference sequence). The CDR3 is 12 amino acids.

CDR3 sequence reads: CASTYFRRGAYNEQYF. The CDR3 nucleotides are TGTGCCAGCACCTACTTCAGGCGGGGGGCTTACAATGAGCAGTACTTC. This chain connects TRBV27 to TRBJ2-5; TRBD2 agrees at 8 bases. Per the germline V gene, CDR1 is MNHEY and CDR2 is SMNVEV (reference sequence). With 7 bases clipped from V and 11 bases from J, the junction kept 21 bases outside the gene matches. This CDR3 region has 16 residues.

The sample holds a few counts of this clonotype. This chain links TRBV11-2 with TRBJ2-7, with a possible D match to TRBD1 (6 bases). V lost 5 bases and J 0 bases, leaving 11 bases between the germline ends. There are 14 residues in the CDR3. Germline V gene sequence: CDR1 SGHAT, CDR2 FQNNGV. The CDR3 loop reads CASSDRDTSYEQYF. CDR3 DNA sequence: TGTGCCAGCAGCGACCGGGACACCTCCTACGAGCAGTACTTC.

This chain connects TRBV5-5 to TRBJ2-7; 10 bases fit TRBD1. The V and J ends lost 0 bases and 10 bases, in that order; junction bases with no gene match: 16. The CDR3 totals 17 residues. The germline gives CDR1 SGHKS, CDR2 YYEKEE (reference sequence). In nucleotides, the CDR3 is TGTGCCAGCAGCTTGGAGTTTCCAAGGACAGGGGGATACACTCAGTACTTC. It encodes CASSLEFPRTGGYTQYF.

The V and J genes are TRBV10-3 and TRBJ1-5, with D possibly TRBD1 on 5 matching bases. Germline values: CDR1 ENHRY, CDR2 SYGVKD. V was trimmed by 6 bases and J by 6 bases, leaving 12 bases between them. The CDR3 totals 13 residues. The CDR3 coding sequence is TGTGCCATCAGCCAGGGTCCGGGTCAGCCCCAGCATTTT. Protein: CAISQGPGQPQHF.

This clonotype has just one count. The CDR3 DNA reads as TGCAGTGCTTGGACTAGCGGGGGGGTTAACGAGCAGTACTTC. Encoded protein: CSAWTSGGVNEQYF. The V gene is TRBV20-1, the J gene TRBJ2-5, with 15 bases fitting TRBD2. The J call is in doubt because the DNA end fits TRBJ2-7 better. Germline CDR1 DFQATT, CDR2 SNEGSKA (reference sequence). The CDR3 totals 14 residues.

This chain joins TRBV3-1 and TRBJ1-1; D call uncertain. This CDR3 contains 14 residues. The V end was cut by 2 bases, the J end by 4 bases, with 11 bases between. Germline lookup yields CDR1 LGHDT and CDR2 YNNKEL (reference sequence). The CDR3 bases are TGTGCCAGCAGCCAATTTGTCTCAACCACTGAAGCTTTCTTT. Its protein product is CASSQFVSTTEAFF.

The chain links TRBV28 to TRBJ1-2; no clear D gene. CDR3 length: 13 amino acids. V lost 7 bases and J 3 bases, leaving 12 bases between the germline ends. Germline CDR1 and CDR2: MDHEN and SYDVKM. CDR3 in amino acids: CASTPDRYYGYTF. In DNA form, the CDR3 reads TGTGCCAGCACCCCGGACCGCTACTATGGCTACACCTTC.

The table lists this clonotype with a few counts. The chain links TRBV7-2 to TRBJ1-5; 8 bases fit TRBD1. CDR1 SGHTA and CDR2 FQGNSA come from the germline V gene. Trimming took 4 bases from V and 3 from J; bases not matched to a gene: 2. The CDR3 covers 14 residues. The CDR3 bases are TGTGCCAGCAGCTGGGGACAGGACAATCAGCCCCAGCATTTT. Amino acids: CASSWGQDNQPQHF.

The chain couples TRBV10-3 to TRBJ2-7; D possibly matches TRBD1 or TRBD2 (5 bases each). The germline V and J ends were trimmed by 5 bases and 1 base, with 9 bases remaining between them. Germline CDR1 reads ENHRY; CDR2 reads SYGVKD. This CDR3 spans 13 amino acids. This chain's CDR3 is CAISRGVSYEQYF. The CDR3 nucleotides read TGTGCCATCAGTCGAGGGGTGTCCTACGAGCAGTACTTC.

The chain is built from TRBV20-1 and TRBJ2-1, with 7 positions matching TRBD1. CDR3 length: 13 amino acids. The germline CDR1 and CDR2 sequences are DFQATT and SNEGSKA (reference sequence). V shed 6 bases, J shed 5 bases, and the junction held 7 bases outside the gene matches. The CDR3 coding sequence is TGCAGTGCCACGACAGGGCAAGACAATGAGCAGTTCTTC. Protein product: CSATTGQDNEQFF.

The chain links TRBV12-3 or TRBV12-4 to TRBJ1-2; D call uncertain. This CDR3 is built from 14 residues. The V and J ends lost 7 bases and 8 bases respectively, with 20 bases between them. This CDR3 is CASITNLGSEGYTF. CDR3 in DNA: TGTGCCAGCATCACCAACCTGGGCAGTGAAGGCTACACCTTC.

This CDR3 reads CASSASHGAEQYF. The DNA of the CDR3 is TGTGCCAGCAGTGCGAGCCATGGGGCTGAGCAGTACTTC. The chain employs TRBV27 and TRBJ2-5; tentatively, D is TRBD1 (5 bases). Trimming pared 5 bases from V and 11 bases from J, leaving 18 bases between. The CDR3 has 13 residues. Germline loops: CDR1 MNHEY, CDR2 SMNVEV (reference sequence).

Here the CDR3 reads CASSLADWPTGGDTQYF. The DNA of the CDR3 is TGTGCCAGCAGCTTGGCCGATTGGCCCACAGGGGGTGATACGCAGTATTTT. The chain has TRBV5-5 and TRBJ2-3, with 8 bases aligning to TRBD1. The germline V gene has CDR1 SGHKS and CDR2 YYEKEE (reference sequence). Germline trimming cut 0 bases from V and 6 bases from J; bases unmatched to any gene: 12. The CDR3 has 17 amino acids.

This clonotype was picked up a small number of times. This rearrangement joins TRBV9 to TRBJ2-4, with 7 bases identical to TRBD2. Matching the DNA end better, TRBJ2-5 makes the J call doubtful. The CDR3 totals 13 residues. CDR1 and CDR2 from the germline V gene are SGDLS and YYNGEE. For the CDR3, the DNA is TGTGCCAGCAATCGCGGGGGTGGGGAGACCCAGTACTTC. Its protein product is CASNRGGGETQYF.

This clonotype was observed a few times. This sequence joins TRBV7-2 and TRBJ2-5; no clear D gene. Germline V gives CDR1 SGHTA, CDR2 FQGNSA. Deletions cut 0 bases from V and 6 bases from J, with 8 bases between. This CDR3 region has 13 residues. The CDR3 protein is CASSLAAVQTQYF. In DNA, the CDR3 is TGTGCCAGCAGCTTAGCCGCAGTGCAGACCCAGTACTTC. The variable domain in full, completed from reference TRBV7-2 and TRBJ2-5, reads GAGVSQSPSNKVTEKGKDVELRCDPISGHTALYWYRQSLGQGLEFLIYFQGNSAPDKSGLPSDRFSAERTGGSVSTLTIQRTQQEDSAVYLCASSLAAVQTQYFGPGTRLLVL.

The rearrangement joins TRBV18 to TRBJ2-1; D ambiguous. Germline loops: CDR1 KGHSH, CDR2 LQKENI. The length of the CDR3 is 16 residues. With 0 bases removed from V and 9 bases from J, the gap between germline ends came to 18 bases. The DNA of the CDR3 is TGTGCCAGCTCACCACCTTCCGCACAGCGTACAACTGAGCAGTTCTTC. This codes for CASSPPSAQRTTEQFF.

This sequence joins TRBV19 and TRBJ2-3; the D is unclear. CDR1 is LNHDA and CDR2 is SQIVND in the germline V gene (reference sequence). The CDR3 has 13 residues. The V end lost 1 base, the J end lost 5 bases, and 7 bases lay between the germline ends. CDR3 in DNA: TGTGCCAGTAGTATAGGAACGAGAGATACGCAGTATTTT. Encoded protein: CASSIGTRDTQYF.